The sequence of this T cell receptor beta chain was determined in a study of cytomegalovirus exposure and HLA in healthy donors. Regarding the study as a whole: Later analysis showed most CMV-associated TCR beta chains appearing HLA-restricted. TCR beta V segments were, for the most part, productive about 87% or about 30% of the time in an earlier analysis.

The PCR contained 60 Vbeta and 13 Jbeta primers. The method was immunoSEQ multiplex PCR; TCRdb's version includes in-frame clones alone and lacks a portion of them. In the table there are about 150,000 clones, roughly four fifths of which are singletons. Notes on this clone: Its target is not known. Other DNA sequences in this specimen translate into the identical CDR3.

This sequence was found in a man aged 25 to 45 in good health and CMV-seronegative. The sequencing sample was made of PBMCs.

The CDR3 protein is CASSTGYGYTF. Written as DNA, the CDR3 is TGTGCCAGCAGTACAGGGTATGGCTACACCTTC. V usage is TRBV28 and J usage is TRBJ1-2; maybe TRBD1 (6 bases). CDR3 length: 11 residues. V lost 5 bases to trimming and J lost 5 bases, with 6 bases between them. From germline, CDR1 is MDHEN and CDR2 SYDVKM.